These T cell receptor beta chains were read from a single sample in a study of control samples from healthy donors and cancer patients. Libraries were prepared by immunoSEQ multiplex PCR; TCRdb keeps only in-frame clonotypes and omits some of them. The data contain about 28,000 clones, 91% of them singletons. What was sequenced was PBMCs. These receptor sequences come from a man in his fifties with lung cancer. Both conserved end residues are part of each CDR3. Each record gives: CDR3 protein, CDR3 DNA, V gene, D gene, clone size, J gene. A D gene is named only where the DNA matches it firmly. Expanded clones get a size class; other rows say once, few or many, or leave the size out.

cdr3_aa: CAWSGGWTGVYEQYF
cdr3_nt: TGTGCCTGGAGTGGTGGGTGGACAGGAGTCTACGAGCAGTACTTC
v_call: TRBV30
d_call: TRBD1
clone_size: .
j_call: TRBJ2-7

cdr3_aa: CASGVFGTDTQYF
cdr3_nt: TGTGCCAGTGGGGTCTTCGGGACAGATACGCAGTATTTT
v_call: TRBV2
d_call: .
clone_size: .
j_call: TRBJ2-3

cdr3_aa: CASSTRQGAGETQYF
cdr3_nt: TGTGCCAGCAGCACCAGACAGGGGGCGGGAGAGACCCAGTACTTC
v_call: TRBV11-3
d_call: TRBD1
clone_size: .
j_call: TRBJ2-5

cdr3_aa: CASSLDKNTGELFF
cdr3_nt: TGCGCCAGCAGCTTGGACAAGAACACCGGGGAGCTGTTTTTT
v_call: TRBV5-1
d_call: .
clone_size: .
j_call: TRBJ2-2

cdr3_aa: CASSELGARYF
cdr3_nt: TGTGCCAGCAGTGAACTGGGGGCGCGGTACTTC
v_call: TRBV6-1
d_call: .
clone_size: .
j_call: TRBJ2-5

cdr3_aa: CASSEGTTTNEKLFF
cdr3_nt: TGTGCCAGCAGTGAGGGGACTACGACTAATGAAAAACTGTTTTTT
v_call: TRBV25-1
d_call: .
clone_size: once
j_call: TRBJ1-4

cdr3_aa: CASRTENSPLHF
cdr3_nt: TGTGCCAGCAGGACGGAGAATTCACCCCTCCACTTT
v_call: TRBV7-9
d_call: .
clone_size: .
j_call: TRBJ1-6

cdr3_aa: CASSSSGTLQFF
cdr3_nt: TGTGCCAGCAGCTCCTCCGGGACCTTACAGTTCTTC
v_call: TRBV11-2
d_call: .
clone_size: .
j_call: TRBJ2-1

cdr3_aa: CASTLNEQFF
cdr3_nt: TGTGCCAGCACCCTGAATGAGCAGTTCTTC
v_call: TRBV2
d_call: .
clone_size: .
j_call: TRBJ2-1

cdr3_aa: CASSQVPGGHNEQFF
cdr3_nt: TGCGCCAGCAGCCAAGTTCCGGGGGGGCACAATGAGCAGTTCTTC
v_call: TRBV4-3
d_call: TRBD2
clone_size: .
j_call: TRBJ2-1

cdr3_aa: CASSLGGWTSPQYF
cdr3_nt: TGTGCCAGCAGCTTAGGAGGTTGGACCTCCCCGCAGTACTTC
v_call: TRBV7-9
d_call: .
clone_size: .
j_call: TRBJ2-7

cdr3_aa: CAWTGKEGNEKLFF
cdr3_nt: TGTGCCTGGACAGGGAAAGAGGGGAATGAAAAACTGTTTTTT
v_call: TRBV30
d_call: .
clone_size: .
j_call: TRBJ1-4